Each of the 29 T cell receptor beta chains below was sequenced from the same sample in a study of STAT5B mutations in CD4+ large granular lymphocyte leukemia. Data came from immunoSEQ multiplex PCR; TCRdb stores just in-frame clones and leaves some out. The sample carries approximately 32,000 clones, roughly 72% recorded once. The source material was CD4+ T cells from blood buffy coats. These receptors all come from a human donor in good health.

This clone has a handful of counts. V usage is TRBV7-6 and J usage is TRBJ1-6; D is uncertain. Trimming shortened V by 1 base and J by 8 bases, and 9 bases separated the two germline ends. The CDR3 sequence is 14 residues long. CDR1 is SGHVS and CDR2 is FNYEAQ in the germline V gene. CDR3: CASSLGAWDSPLHF. CDR3 nucleotides: TGTGCCAGCAGCTTAGGAGCTTGGGATTCACCCCTCCACTTT. The whole variable domain, filled in from reference TRBV7-6 and TRBJ1-6, reads GAGVSQSPRYKVTKRGQDVALRCDPISGHVSLYWYRQALGQGPEFLTYFNYEAQQDKSGLPNDRFSAERPEGSISTLTIQRTEQRDSAMYRCASSLGAWDSPLHFGNGTRLTVT.

The DNA of the CDR3 is TGTGCCAGCAGCTCGGAGGGGACCCAAGAGACCCAGTACTTC. Translated: CASSSEGTQETQYF. The chain employs TRBV5-6 and TRBJ2-5, with a weak D call TRBD2 (6 bases). The length of the CDR3 is 14 residues. V was shortened by 3 bases and J by 1 base, with 10 bases between the two germline ends. The germline V gene has CDR1 SGHDT and CDR2 YYEEEE.

The chain joins TRBV5-4 to TRBJ2-2; D is perhaps TRBD2 (5 bases). The CDR3 contains 16 residues. Germline V gene data show CDR1 as SGHNT and CDR2 as YYREEE (reference sequence). Between the trimmed V and J ends, which lost 3 bases and 5 bases, there was a span of 17 bases. CDR3 coding DNA: TGTGCCAGCAGCTCTTCGGGCACGGGGAAGACCGGGGAGCTGTTTTTT. It translates to CASSSSGTGKTGELFF.

V usage is TRBV19 and J usage is TRBJ2-3, with 13 bases identical to TRBD2. The CDR3 has 15 amino acids. The junction had 4 bases not matched to a gene; V was cut back by 6 bases and J by 4 bases. Per the germline V gene, CDR1 is LNHDA and CDR2 is SQIVND (reference sequence). The CDR3 sequence: CASRTTSGGPDTQYF. The DNA of the CDR3 is TGTGCCAGTAGAACGACTAGCGGGGGGCCAGATACGCAGTATTTT.

The chain recombines TRBV5-1 with TRBJ2-2; D call uncertain. Trimming left V 0 bases short and J 0 bases short, with 3 bases between. The length of the CDR3 is 14 residues. The germline gives CDR1 SGHRS, CDR2 YFSETQ. The CDR3 loop is CASSLDANTGELFF. The CDR3 DNA reads as TGCGCCAGCAGCTTGGACGCGAACACCGGGGAGCTGTTTTTT. The variable domain in full, with the rest retrieved from reference TRBV5-1 and TRBJ2-2, is KAGVTQTPRYLIKTRGQQVTLSCSPISGHRSVSWYQQTPGQGLQFLFEYFSETQRNKGNFPGRFSGRQFSNSRSEMNVSTLELGDSALYLCASSLDANTGELFFGEGSRLTVL.

The chain joins TRBV6-5 to TRBJ1-1, with 9 positions matching TRBD1. V was pared by 5 bases and J by 6 bases, with 10 bases of the junction left unmatched. There are 15 residues in the CDR3. Germline V gene lookup returns CDR1 MNHEY and CDR2 SVGAGI. CDR3 nucleotides: TGTGCCAGCAGTATTGAATACAGGGGGCGCGCTGAAGCTTTCTTT. This codes for CASSIEYRGRAEAFF.

The V call is TRBV19, the J call TRBJ1-1; no clear D. V lost 0 bases to trimming and J lost 0 bases, with 5 bases between them. The germline V gene has CDR1 LNHDA and CDR2 SQIVND (reference sequence). CDR3 length: 14 amino acids. CDR3 DNA: TGTGCCAGTAGTATAGAGGCACTGAACACTGAAGCTTTCTTT. Protein product: CASSIEALNTEAFF.

The chain is built from TRBV2 and TRBJ2-2; TRBD2 aligns across 8 bases. V lost 7 bases, J lost 4 bases, and 11 bases stayed unmatched. The length of the CDR3 is 16 residues. CDR1 SNHLY and CDR2 FYNNEI come from the germline V gene. CDR3 sequence reads: CASMAMGLVATGELFF. The CDR3 coding sequence is TGTGCCAGCATGGCGATGGGACTAGTGGCCACCGGGGAGCTGTTTTTT.

This chain connects TRBV7-2 to TRBJ1-4; 9 nucleotides line up with TRBD1. Germline CDR1 reads SGHTA; CDR2 reads FQGNSA. V was clipped by 5 bases and J by 5 bases; unmatched bases: 6. This CDR3 region has 15 residues. The CDR3 here is CASSPGGQGNEKLFF. The DNA of the CDR3 is TGTGCCAGCAGCCCCGGGGGACAGGGAAATGAAAAACTGTTTTTT. Full variable domain (outside the CDR3, taken from reference TRBV7-2 and TRBJ1-4): GAGVSQSPSNKVTEKGKDVELRCDPISGHTALYWYRQSLGQGLEFLIYFQGNSAPDKSGLPSDRFSAERTGGSVSTLTIQRTQQEDSAVYLCASSPGGQGNEKLFFGSGTQLSVL.

This chain joins TRBV4-3 and TRBJ2-2, with D perhaps TRBD1 or TRBD2 (5 bases each). The CDR3 contains 16 residues. Germline V lookup: CDR1 LGHNA, CDR2 YSLEER. V lost 0 bases, J lost 13 bases, and 21 bases lay in between. CDR3 nucleotide sequence: TGCGCCAGCAGCCAAGAGGCGGGCAGGGCGGTGACCCGGCTGTTTTTT. Its protein product is CASSQEAGRAVTRLFF.

The chain joins TRBV4-1 to TRBJ1-5, with 9 bases fitting TRBD1. The length of the CDR3 is 18 residues. Germline assignment: CDR1 MGHRA and CDR2 YSYEKL. V dropped 4 bases and J dropped 4; count of bases not matched to a gene: 14. The CDR3 loop reads CASSPGQGSGAQNQPQHF. Written as DNA, the CDR3 is TGCGCCAGCAGCCCCGGACAGGGGAGCGGCGCGCAGAATCAGCCCCAGCATTTT.

This chain links TRBV9 with TRBJ2-5; TRBD2 might be the D (6 bases). V lost 4 bases and J 3 bases, leaving 10 bases between the germline ends. There are 13 residues in the CDR3. Germline CDR1 SGDLS, CDR2 YYNGEE. Here the CDR3 reads CASSSRGEETQYF. The CDR3 DNA sequence: TGTGCCAGCAGCTCGCGGGGAGAAGAGACCCAGTACTTC.

The chain couples TRBV2 to TRBJ2-2; D ambiguous. Germline assignment: CDR1 SNHLY and CDR2 FYNNEI. The CDR3 is made up of 14 amino acids. Trimming removed 4 bases at V and 1 base at J, with 7 bases between. In DNA form, the CDR3 reads TGTGCCAGCAGTGCACGACAGAACACCGGGGAGCTGTTTTTT. Amino acids: CASSARQNTGELFF.

This clone has just a few counts. This chain links TRBV15 with TRBJ2-2; D not resolved. Germline V gene lookup returns CDR1 LNHNV and CDR2 YYDKDF (reference sequence). V was shortened by 0 bases and J by 4 bases, with 12 bases between the two germline ends. The CDR3 runs to 16 residues. In nucleotides, the CDR3 is TGTGCCACCAGCAGAGATGGGCACCTAATCACCGGGGAGCTGTTTTTT. Amino acid sequence: CATSRDGHLITGELFF.

V and J are TRBV7-2 and TRBJ2-5, with D possibly being TRBD2 (5 bases). V was pared by 1 base and J by 5 bases, with 11 bases between. CDR3 length: 14 residues. Germline V CDR1 and CDR2: SGHTA, FQGNSA. CDR3 in amino acids: CASSLEGQRETQYF. CDR3 in DNA: TGTGCCAGCAGCTTAGAAGGCCAGCGGGAGACCCAGTACTTC.

The V gene is TRBV5-6, the J gene TRBJ2-7; 10 nucleotides agree with TRBD1. This CDR3 contains 15 residues. CDR1 and CDR2 (germline): SGHDT, YYEEEE. V was clipped by 1 base and J by 5 bases; unmatched bases: 6. DNA for the CDR3: TGTGCCAGCAGCTTGTGGGGACAGGGGATCCACGAGCAGTACTTC. It translates to CASSLWGQGIHEQYF. The full variable domain, in which reference TRBV5-6 and TRBJ2-7 provide the parts outside the CDR3, is DAGVTQSPTHLIKTRGQQVTLRCSPKSGHDTVSWYQQALGQGPQFIFQYYEEEERQRGNFPDRFSGHQFPNYSSELNVNALLLGDSALYLCASSLWGQGIHEQYFGPGTRLTVT.

CDR3 DNA sequence: TGCGCCAGCAGCTCCCGGGACGGGCGCTCCTACGAGCAGTACTTC. It yields the protein CASSSRDGRSYEQYF. The chain carries TRBV5-1 and TRBJ2-7; tentatively, D is TRBD1 or TRBD2 (5 bases each). Trimming cost V 3 bases and J 0 bases, with 13 bases left between them. The CDR3 consists of 15 residues. The germline gives CDR1 SGHRS, CDR2 YFSETQ.

The rearrangement uses TRBV6-1 and TRBJ2-7, with a tentative D call TRBD2 (6 bases). The germline gives CDR1 MNHNS, CDR2 SASEGT. Trimming stripped 1 base from V and 1 base from J, with 11 bases between. The CDR3 covers 15 residues. CDR3 region: CASSEGLARSYEQYF. The CDR3 DNA reads as TGTGCCAGCAGTGAAGGGCTAGCGCGATCCTACGAGCAGTACTTC.

The V gene is TRBV19, the J gene TRBJ1-5; TRBD1 is a possible D gene (6 bases). The CDR3 totals 16 residues. Between the trimmed V and J ends, which lost 0 bases and 3 bases, there was a span of 12 bases. Germline V gives CDR1 LNHDA, CDR2 SQIVND (reference sequence). The CDR3 sequence: CASSIDWQGNNQPQHF. The CDR3 coding sequence is TGTGCCAGTAGTATAGACTGGCAGGGGAACAATCAGCCCCAGCATTTT.

The genes are TRBV14 and TRBJ1-6; TRBD1 matches 7 bases. The CDR3 contains 15 residues. Germline CDR1 is SGHDN and CDR2 is FVKESK. V lost 4 bases to trimming and J lost 10 bases; unmatched junction nucleotides: 10. The CDR3 here is CASSPTDRAGSPLHF. DNA for the CDR3: TGTGCCAGCAGCCCAACAGACAGGGCGGGCTCACCCCTCCACTTT.

The chain links TRBV7-6 to TRBJ1-2; TRBD1 aligns across 9 bases. Trimming took 4 bases from V and 7 from J; bases not matched to a gene: 7. CDR1 and CDR2 (germline): SGHVS, FNYEAQ. This CDR3 spans 14 amino acids. CDR3 nucleotide sequence: TGTGCCAGCAGCTCTGACAGGGGGAGGGGTGGCTACACCTTC. As protein: CASSSDRGRGGYTF.

The rearrangement links TRBV9 to TRBJ2-5; D is perhaps TRBD1 or TRBD2 (5 bases each). Per the germline V gene, CDR1 is SGDLS and CDR2 is YYNGEE. The CDR3 is 15 amino acids. V dropped 0 bases and J dropped 4 bases, with 13 bases sitting between them. CDR3 sequence: CASSVGPGRVETQYF. The CDR3 coding sequence is TGTGCCAGCAGCGTAGGTCCGGGGCGGGTAGAGACCCAGTACTTC.

The chain links TRBV27 to TRBJ2-3; tentatively, D is TRBD1 or TRBD2 (7 bases each). V lost 6 bases to trimming and J lost 0 bases, with 16 bases between them. CDR1 MNHEY and CDR2 SMNVEV come from the germline V gene (reference sequence). CDR3 length equals 16 residues. DNA of the CDR3: TGTGCCAGCAGATCAGGGGGGGGCCCCAGCACAGATACGCAGTATTTT. Its protein product is CASRSGGGPSTDTQYF.

V usage is TRBV10-1 and J usage is TRBJ2-2, with 8 nucleotides matching TRBD2. J gave up 2 bases and V 8 bases, and 4 bases lay outside the gene matches. This CDR3 has 14 amino acids. CDR1 WNHNN and CDR2 SYGVQD come from the germline V gene (reference sequence). The CDR3: CASRGGDNTGELFF. CDR3 in DNA: TGCGCCAGCCGGGGGGGTGACAACACCGGGGAGCTGTTTTTT.

The chain carries TRBV15 and TRBJ1-2, with 7 bases matching TRBD1. CDR3 length: 15 residues. The germline CDR1 and CDR2 sequences are LNHNV and YYDKDF (reference sequence). The trim removed 0 bases at V and 5 bases at J, leaving 6 bases unmatched. The CDR3 sequence is CATSREGAGGYGYTF. CDR3 nucleotides: TGTGCCACCAGCAGAGAAGGGGCAGGGGGATATGGCTACACCTTC.

This sequence joins TRBV5-5 and TRBJ1-2; 7 bases are a match to TRBD1. The CDR3 length is 15 residues. Trimming at V came to 1 base and at J to 0 bases, leaving 3 bases not matched to a gene. Germline CDR1 is SGHKS and CDR2 is YYEKEE (reference sequence). CDR3 sequence: CASSLTGDPNYGYTF. DNA for the CDR3: TGTGCCAGCAGCTTGACAGGGGACCCTAACTATGGCTACACCTTC.

The chain recombines TRBV5-6 with TRBJ1-2; 8 positions match TRBD1. V shed 4 bases and J 4 bases; nucleotides not matched to a gene: 9. The CDR3 consists of 15 residues. Germline V gene lookup returns CDR1 SGHDT and CDR2 YYEEEE. In nucleotides, the CDR3 is TGTGCCAGCAGCCCAACGACAGGGGCCCCCTATGGCTACACCTTC. Its translation: CASSPTTGAPYGYTF.

J is TRBJ1-5 and V is TRBV19, with a tentative D call TRBD1 (5 bases). Trimming pared 3 bases from V and 7 bases from J, leaving 13 bases between. The CDR3 totals 14 residues. Looked up from germline, CDR1 is LNHDA and CDR2 is SQIVND (reference sequence). CDR3 amino acids: CASSIGQGGQPQHF. Here the CDR3 DNA reads TGTGCCAGTAGTATCGGTCAGGGAGGCCAGCCCCAGCATTTT.

V and J are TRBV5-1 and TRBJ1-6; weak D call: TRBD1 (6 bases). The CDR3 loop spans 16 amino acids. CDR1 is SGHRS, CDR2 YFSETQ, per germline. The germline V and J ends were trimmed by 4 bases and 11 bases, with 22 bases remaining between them. DNA for the CDR3: TGCGCCAGCAGCACCGTGGGGCCTGGGCAGGGGACACCCCTCCACTTT. This translates into CASSTVGPGQGTPLHF.